A single sample is the source of the 13 T cell receptor beta chains below, sequenced in a study of CD8 T cells in ankylosing spondylitis. General study points: Made up of eight highly homologous variants, a TCR beta motif appeared characteristic of ankylosing spondylitis blood.

TCRdb called the 5' RACE reads again in MiXCR, with one record for every CDR3 protein. The sample consists of 350,000 to 550,000 distinct CDR3 sequences, 20% to 30% of them appearing once. Antigens of these TCRs are unknown. Sequences were obtained from blood, either unsorted or a sorted T cell fraction (not recorded which). The receptor set was obtained from a male donor with ankylosing spondylitis.

V and J are TRBV15 and TRBJ1-4; perhaps TRBD1 as D (5 bases). The germline CDR1 and CDR2 sequences are LNHNV and YYDKDF (reference sequence). Trimming took off 3 bases at V and 5 bases at J, with 10 bases between the two ends. This CDR3 is 14 amino acids long. CDR3 in amino acids: CATSRDTGNEKLFF. The DNA of the CDR3 is TGTGCCACCAGCAGGGACACAGGAAATGAAAAACTGTTTTTT.

This clonotype was counted ten times or more. The chain couples TRBV12-3 or TRBV12-4 to TRBJ1-1; TRBD1 is a possible D gene (5 bases). V was trimmed by 5 bases and J by 1 base, leaving 5 bases between them. CDR3 length: 12 residues. DNA of the CDR3: TGTGCCAGCAGTGACAGGAACACTGAAGCTTTCTTT. Translation gives CASSDRNTEAFF.

This chain uses TRBV5-1 with TRBJ2-3; the D is unclear. Trimming shortened V by 4 bases and J by 2 bases, and 8 bases separated the two germline ends. Germline V lookup: CDR1 SGHRS, CDR2 YFSETQ. This CDR3 has 13 amino acids. For the CDR3, the DNA is TGCGCCAGCAGCGAGGTCCTCACAGATACGCAGTATTTT. This sequence encodes CASSEVLTDTQYF.

The chain carries TRBV6-1 and TRBJ2-1, with TRBD1 identical over 10 bases. This CDR3 has 15 residues. V was pared by 6 bases and J by 4 bases, with 6 bases of the junction left unmatched. Germline V gene sequence: CDR1 MNHNS, CDR2 SASEGT. The DNA of the CDR3 is TGTGCCAGCAGCCTAGACAGGGGGCGATACAATGAGCAGTTCTTC. It yields the protein CASSLDRGRYNEQFF.

CDR3 in amino acids: CASSFTGISYEQYF. The CDR3 nucleotides read TGTGCCAGCAGCTTCACAGGGATCTCCTACGAGCAGTACTTC. The chain links TRBV11-2 to TRBJ2-7; tentatively, D is TRBD1 (6 bases). The CDR3 extends over 14 amino acids. Trimming left V 3 bases short and J 0 bases short, with 9 bases between. From germline, CDR1 is SGHAT and CDR2 FQNNGV.

The sample holds a few counts of this clonotype. The chain employs TRBV18 and TRBJ1-1; D is perhaps TRBD1 (5 bases). The CDR3 runs 14 residues. The V end lost 3 bases, the J end lost 3 bases, and 11 bases lay between the germline ends. CDR1 and CDR2 from the germline V gene are KGHSH and LQKENI. In DNA form, the CDR3 reads TGTGCCAGCTCACCGACGGCACAGGACACTGAAGCTTTCTTT. This codes for CASSPTAQDTEAFF.

The chain recombines TRBV20-1 with TRBJ2-6; the D is unclear. The CDR3 contains 14 residues. V was pared by 2 bases and J by 3 bases, with 8 bases between. Looked up from germline, CDR1 is DFQATT and CDR2 is SNEGSKA (reference sequence). The CDR3 loop reads CSARNPLGANVLTF. The CDR3 DNA is TGCAGTGCTAGAAATCCCCTTGGGGCCAACGTCCTGACTTTC.

The chain links TRBV7-7 to TRBJ2-1; 7 bases are shared with TRBD1. Germline V gives CDR1 SSHAT, CDR2 FNYEAQ (reference sequence). The CDR3 spans 14 residues. J lost 8 bases, V lost 1 base, and 5 bases had no gene match. The CDR3 nucleotides read TGTGCCAGCAGCTTAGGACACCAGGGGGATGAGCAGTTCTTC. It specifies CASSLGHQGDEQFF.

V is TRBV20-1 and J is TRBJ1-2; the D gene is possibly TRBD1 (5 bases). The length of the CDR3 is 13 residues. Germline V gene sequence: CDR1 DFQATT, CDR2 SNEGSKA (reference sequence). V dropped 2 bases and J dropped 6 bases, with 13 bases sitting between them. The CDR3 sequence: CSARTRDANGYTF. Written as DNA, the CDR3 is TGCAGTGCTAGAACCAGGGACGCGAATGGCTACACCTTC.

This clonotype was detected only a few times. The genes are TRBV20-1 and TRBJ2-3; 13 bases are a match to TRBD2. CDR1 and CDR2 (germline): DFQATT, SNEGSKA (reference sequence). The CDR3 runs to 14 residues. Trimming took 5 bases from V and 3 from J; bases not matched to a gene: 2. Here the CDR3 reads CSAGTSGTTDTQYF. CDR3 nucleotides: TGCAGTGCTGGGACTAGCGGGACAACAGATACGCAGTATTTT.

The rearrangement uses TRBV29-1 and TRBJ2-2; no clear D gene. V was clipped by 5 bases and J by 5 bases, with 9 bases between them. CDR3 length equals 12 residues. The V gene's germline CDR1 is SQVTM and CDR2 ANQGSEA. The CDR3 protein is CSVRRRTGELFF. In DNA form, the CDR3 reads TGCAGCGTTCGCCGGCGTACCGGGGAGCTGTTTTTT.

The rearrangement uses TRBV7-9 and TRBJ1-3; D possibly corresponds to TRBD1 (6 bases). The germline V gene has CDR1 SEHNR and CDR2 FQNEAQ (reference sequence). Trimming removed 2 bases at V and 2 bases at J, with 7 bases between. The CDR3 spans 14 residues. In DNA, the CDR3 is TGTGCCAGCAGCTTATCAGGGGCTGGAAACACCATATATTTT. Protein sequence: CASSLSGAGNTIYF.

This clonotype was detected a few times. The chain couples TRBV27 to TRBJ1-4, with 7 bases that match TRBD1. This CDR3 has 15 residues. Germline CDR1 MNHEY, CDR2 SMNVEV (reference sequence). The trim removed 6 bases at V and 8 bases at J, leaving 12 bases unmatched. The CDR3 loop is CASRPSGGAREKLFF. In DNA, the CDR3 is TGTGCCAGCAGGCCCTCAGGGGGGGCAAGAGAAAAACTGTTTTTT. Full variable domain (outside the CDR3, taken from reference TRBV27 and TRBJ1-4): EAQVTQNPRYLITVTGKKLTVTCSQNMNHEYMSWYRQDPGLGLRQIYYSMNVEVTDKGDVPEGYKVSRKEKRNFPLILESPSPNQTSLYFCASRPSGGAREKLFFGSGTQLSVL.